The present entry profiles one TCR beta chain with its context. Its antigen is as yet unknown. The data belong to a study of graft-versus-host responses after intestinal transplantation. Regarding the study as a whole: GvH clone levels peaked in circulation, and this peak was associated with early post-transplant HvG declines.

Unmatched junction bases numbered 3, after V lost 5 bases and J lost 0 bases. CDR1 and CDR2 from the germline V gene are SGHTA and FQGNSA. The CDR3 is made up of 15 amino acids. The protocol was immunoSEQ multiplex PCR, while the TCRdb copy is restricted to in-frame clones and leaves out a portion. The sample consists of fewer than 25,000 clones, around three quarters of them appearing once. Lamina propria and intraepithelial lymphocytes were released by processing graft tissue. The receptor's source is a human patient who received an intestinal transplant, so some T cells may come from the graft donor. Sequencing was performed on ileum tissue, taken 12 days after intestinal transplant. The chain recombines TRBV7-2 with TRBJ2-1, with TRBD1 matching over 8 bases. The CDR3 nucleotides read TGTGCCAGCAGCCCAGGGGGCCTCTCCTACAATGAGCAGTTCTTC. It codes for CASSPGGLSYNEQFF.